Below are 10 T cell receptor beta chains sequenced from a single sample in a study of beta chain features in type 1 diabetes. Sequencing targeted expressed TCRB transcripts, as all isolated RNA had been reverse transcribed. Clones were sequenced by immunoSEQ multiplex PCR, and TCRdb holds only the in-frame ones, with some missing. The sample has around 500,000 clones; approximately 31% are singletons. Sequencing was carried out using naive CD4+ T cells from blood. These receptors originate from a man aged 18 to 29 in good health.

The gene calls are TRBV28 and TRBJ2-7; TRBD1 agrees at 7 bases. The V gene end was trimmed by 8 bases and the J gene end by 1 base; junction bases not matched to a gene: 5. The CDR3 spans 13 residues. CDR1 is MDHEN, CDR2 SYDVKM, per germline. CDR3 residues: CASRQGPSYEQYF. The CDR3 bases are TGTGCCAGCCGACAGGGTCCGTCCTACGAGCAGTACTTC. The variable domain in full, completed from reference TRBV28 and TRBJ2-7, reads DVKVTQSSRYLVKRTGEKVFLECVQDMDHENMFWYRQDPGLGLRLIYFSYDVKMKEKGDIPEGYSVSREKKERFSLILESASTNQTSMYLCASRQGPSYEQYFGPGTRLTVT.

The J gene is TRBJ2-3, the V gene TRBV7-9, with 7 positions matching TRBD2. This CDR3 spans 15 amino acids. The germline gives CDR1 SEHNR, CDR2 FQNEAQ (reference sequence). Germline trimming cut 4 bases from V and 0 bases from J; bases unmatched to any gene: 4. CDR3 sequence: CASSSAGVSTDTQYF. CDR3 in DNA: TGTGCCAGCAGCTCCGCGGGAGTTAGCACAGATACGCAGTATTTT.

This clone turned up a few times. The chain carries TRBV30 and TRBJ2-5; D is possibly TRBD2 (6 bases). The germline V gene has CDR1 GTSNPN and CDR2 SVGIG (reference sequence). The V end lost 2 bases, the J end lost 4 bases, and 23 bases lay between the germline ends. The CDR3 runs 17 residues. CDR3 loop: CAWSLRGRRVNGETQYF. The CDR3 nucleotides are TGTGCCTGGAGTCTGAGAGGGAGGCGGGTGAATGGAGAGACCCAGTACTTC.

The genes are TRBV7-2 and TRBJ1-4, with 8 bases lining up with TRBD1. J gave up 10 bases and V 4 bases, and 14 bases lay outside the gene matches. The CDR3 totals 16 residues. In germline, CDR1 is SGHTA, CDR2 FQGNSA. The CDR3 reads CASSSGHGTGGGKLFF. CDR3 nucleotide sequence: TGTGCCAGCAGCTCTGGACACGGGACAGGCGGTGGAAAACTGTTTTTT.

This chain uses TRBV9 with TRBJ2-1, with D hard to call. The V end lost 3 bases, the J end lost 14 bases, and 18 bases lay between the germline ends. This CDR3 comprises 13 residues. CDR1 and CDR2 from the germline V gene are SGDLS and YYNGEE. The CDR3 sequence is CASSASTSFGEFF. Here the CDR3 DNA reads TGTGCCAGCAGCGCCTCCACCAGTTTTGGTGAGTTCTTC.

In its sample, this clone was seen a few times. This rearrangement joins TRBV27 to TRBJ2-1; 11 bases align to TRBD2. The CDR3 is 16 amino acids. Germline V CDR1 and CDR2: MNHEY, SMNVEV (reference sequence). V lost 1 base and J lost 9; bases outside the gene matches: 8. The CDR3 coding sequence is TGTGCCAGCAGTTTATGGCTAGCGGGAGGTCTCAGTGAGCAGTTCTTC. The encoded protein is CASSLWLAGGLSEQFF.

This clone was seen a few times. J is TRBJ1-1 and V is TRBV28; D gene unclear. Between the trimmed V and J ends, which lost 6 bases and 1 base, there was a span of 9 bases. Germline-derived CDR1 and CDR2 are MDHEN and SYDVKM. The length of the CDR3 is 13 residues. In nucleotides, the CDR3 is TGTGCCAGCAGACTCGACCCGAACACTGAAGCTTTCTTT. This translates into CASRLDPNTEAFF.

J is TRBJ1-1 and V is TRBV10-3; a possible D gene is TRBD1 (6 bases). The CDR3 is 14 residues long. Trimming left V 7 bases short and J 3 bases short, with 15 bases between. The germline V gene has CDR1 ENHRY and CDR2 SYGVKD. CDR3 DNA sequence: TGTGCCATCAACCCCAAGGACAGCCACACTGAAGCTTTCTTT. Translation: CAINPKDSHTEAFF.

The J gene is TRBJ2-1, the V gene TRBV5-4; TRBD2 might be the D (5 bases). This CDR3 has 14 residues. Trimming removed 4 bases from V and 5 bases from J, with 13 bases in between. Germline CDR1 reads SGHNT; CDR2 reads YYREEE (reference sequence). Here the CDR3 reads CASSLPGTNNEQFF. The CDR3 DNA follows: TGTGCCAGCAGCCTACCGGGAACAAACAATGAGCAGTTCTTC. Combining the CDR3 with reference TRBV5-4 and TRBJ2-1 gives the whole variable domain ETGVTQSPTHLIKTRGQQVTLRCSSQSGHNTVSWYQQALGQGPQFIFQYYREEENGRGNFPPRFSGLQFPNYSSELNVNALELDDSALYLCASSLPGTNNEQFFGPGTRLTVL.

This clone has a handful of counts. The V call is TRBV30, the J call TRBJ1-2; tentative D call: TRBD1 (5 bases). CDR1 is GTSNPN and CDR2 is SVGIG in the germline V gene (reference sequence). Trimming removed 0 bases at V and 4 bases at J, with 18 bases between. The CDR3 consists of 16 residues. The CDR3 loop is CAWSVGPPQASYGYTF. As DNA, the CDR3 is TGTGCCTGGAGTGTAGGACCCCCACAGGCGTCCTATGGCTACACCTTC.